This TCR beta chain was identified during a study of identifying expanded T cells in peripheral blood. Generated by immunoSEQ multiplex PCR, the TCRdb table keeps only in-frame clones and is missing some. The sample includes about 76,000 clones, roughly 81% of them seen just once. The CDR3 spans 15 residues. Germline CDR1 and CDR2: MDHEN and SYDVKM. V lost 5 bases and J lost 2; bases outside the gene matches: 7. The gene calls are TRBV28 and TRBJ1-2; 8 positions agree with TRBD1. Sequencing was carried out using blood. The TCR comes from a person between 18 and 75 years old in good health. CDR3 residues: CASSPSGTGNYGYTF. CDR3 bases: TGTGCCAGCAGTCCCTCCGGGACAGGCAACTATGGCTACACCTTC.